The source of this T cell receptor (beta chain) is a study of T cell responses to AZD1222 COVID-19 vaccine. Study results and caveats: Researchers took repertoire samples only after the peak T cell response had come.

Details on this clone: As yet, its antigen is unknown.

Germline values: CDR1 LNHDA, CDR2 SQIVND (reference sequence). This CDR3 region has 14 residues. Trimming removed 7 bases at V and 7 bases at J, with 17 bases between. Measured with immunoSEQ multiplex PCR; TCRdb has only the in-frame clones, and not every one. The repertoire has 94,000 or so clones, 80% to 90% of them found once; the top ten carry around 1.6%. This clonotype originated in an adult in good health. The chain recombines TRBV19 with TRBJ1-5; tentative D call: TRBD1 (6 bases). The sample was peripheral blood, taken on day 0 of AZD1222 vaccination. DNA for the CDR3: TGTGCCAGTACCCGACAGGATCAGGGACAGCCCCAGCATTTT. It encodes CASTRQDQGQPQHF.